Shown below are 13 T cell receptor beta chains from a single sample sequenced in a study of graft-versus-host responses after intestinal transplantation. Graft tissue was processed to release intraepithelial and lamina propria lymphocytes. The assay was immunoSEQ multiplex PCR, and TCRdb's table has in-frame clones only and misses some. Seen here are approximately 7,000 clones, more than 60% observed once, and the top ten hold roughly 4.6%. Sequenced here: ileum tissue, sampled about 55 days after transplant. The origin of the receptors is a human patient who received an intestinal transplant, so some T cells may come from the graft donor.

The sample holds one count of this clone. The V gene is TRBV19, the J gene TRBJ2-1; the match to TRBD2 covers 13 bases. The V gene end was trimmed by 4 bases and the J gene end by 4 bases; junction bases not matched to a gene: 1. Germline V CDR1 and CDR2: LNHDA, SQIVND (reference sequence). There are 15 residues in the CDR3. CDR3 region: CASSKLAGGYNEQFF. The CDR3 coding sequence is TGTGCCAGTAGTAAACTAGCGGGGGGGTACAATGAGCAGTTCTTC.

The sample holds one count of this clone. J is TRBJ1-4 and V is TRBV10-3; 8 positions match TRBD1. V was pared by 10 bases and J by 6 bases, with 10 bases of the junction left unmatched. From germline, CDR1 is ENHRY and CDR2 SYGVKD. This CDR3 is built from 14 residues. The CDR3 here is CARADRELDEKLFF. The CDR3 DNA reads TGTGCCAGGGCGGACAGGGAGCTGGATGAAAAACTGTTTTTT.

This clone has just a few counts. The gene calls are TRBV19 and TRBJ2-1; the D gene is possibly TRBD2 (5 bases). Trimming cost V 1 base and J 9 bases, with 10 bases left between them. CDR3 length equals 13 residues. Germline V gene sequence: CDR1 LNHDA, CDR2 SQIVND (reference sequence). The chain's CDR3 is CASSIGRVSEQFF. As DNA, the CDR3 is TGTGCCAGTAGTATAGGGCGGGTGAGTGAGCAGTTCTTC.

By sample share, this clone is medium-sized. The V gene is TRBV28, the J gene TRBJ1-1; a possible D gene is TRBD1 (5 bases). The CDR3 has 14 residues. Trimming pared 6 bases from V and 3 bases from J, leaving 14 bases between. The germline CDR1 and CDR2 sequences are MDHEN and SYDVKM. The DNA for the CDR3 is TGTGCCAGCAGCCCCTCGGGGGACCACACTGAAGCTTTCTTT. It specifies CASSPSGDHTEAFF.

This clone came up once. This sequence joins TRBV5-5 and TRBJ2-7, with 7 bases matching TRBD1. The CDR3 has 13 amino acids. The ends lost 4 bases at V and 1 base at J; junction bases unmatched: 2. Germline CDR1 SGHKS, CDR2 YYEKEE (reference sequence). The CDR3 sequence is CASSVRGSYEQYV. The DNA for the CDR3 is TGTGCCAGCAGCGTCAGGGGGTCCTACGAGCAGTACGTC.

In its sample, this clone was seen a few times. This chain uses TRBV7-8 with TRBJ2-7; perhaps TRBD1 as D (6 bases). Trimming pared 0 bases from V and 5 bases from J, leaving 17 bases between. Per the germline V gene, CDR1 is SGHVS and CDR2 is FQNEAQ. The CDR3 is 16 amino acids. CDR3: CASSLAVRLAGDEQYV. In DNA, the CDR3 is TGTGCCAGCAGCTTAGCTGTCCGCCTGGCAGGGGACGAGCAGTACGTC.

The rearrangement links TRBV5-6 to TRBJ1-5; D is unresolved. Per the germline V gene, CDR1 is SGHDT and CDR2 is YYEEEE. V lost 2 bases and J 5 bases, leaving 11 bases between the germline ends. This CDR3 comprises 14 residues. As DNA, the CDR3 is TGTGCCAGCAGCTTATTCGGGGTGGATCAGCCCCAGCATTTT. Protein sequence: CASSLFGVDQPQHF.

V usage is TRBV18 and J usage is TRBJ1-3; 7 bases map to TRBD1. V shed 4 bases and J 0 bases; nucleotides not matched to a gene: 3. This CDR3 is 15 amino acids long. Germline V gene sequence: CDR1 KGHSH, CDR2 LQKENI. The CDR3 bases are TGTGCCAGCTCACTGACAGGGCTCTCTGGAAACACCATATATTTT. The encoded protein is CASSLTGLSGNTIYF.

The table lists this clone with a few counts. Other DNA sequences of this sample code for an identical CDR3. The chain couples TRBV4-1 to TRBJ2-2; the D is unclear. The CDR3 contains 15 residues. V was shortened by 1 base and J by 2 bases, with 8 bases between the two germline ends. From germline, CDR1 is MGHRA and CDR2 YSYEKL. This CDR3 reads CASSQVRGNTGELFF. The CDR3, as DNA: TGCGCCAGCAGCCAAGTTCGAGGAAACACCGGGGAGCTGTTTTTT.

The DNA of the CDR3 is TGTGCCAGCAGCTTCATGGGCCAGATGAACACTGAAGCTTTCTTT. Protein product: CASSFMGQMNTEAFF. This chain uses TRBV7-9 with TRBJ1-1, with no clear D. The CDR3 has 15 residues. CDR1 SEHNR and CDR2 FQNEAQ come from the germline V gene (reference sequence). Trimming shortened V by 3 bases and J by 0 bases, and 11 bases separated the two germline ends.

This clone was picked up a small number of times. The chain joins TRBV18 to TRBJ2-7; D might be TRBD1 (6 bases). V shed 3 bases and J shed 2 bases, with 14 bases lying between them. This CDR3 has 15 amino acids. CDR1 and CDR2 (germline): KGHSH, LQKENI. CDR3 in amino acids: CASSPGQGAPYEQYV. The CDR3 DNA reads TGTGCCAGCTCACCGGGACAAGGGGCACCCTACGAGCAGTACGTC.

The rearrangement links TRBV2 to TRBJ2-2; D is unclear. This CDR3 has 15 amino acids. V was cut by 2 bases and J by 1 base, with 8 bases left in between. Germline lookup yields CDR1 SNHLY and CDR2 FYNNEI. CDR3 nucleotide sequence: TGTGCCAGCAGTGAATTTTACGGGAACACCGGGGAGCTGTTTTTT. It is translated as CASSEFYGNTGELFF.

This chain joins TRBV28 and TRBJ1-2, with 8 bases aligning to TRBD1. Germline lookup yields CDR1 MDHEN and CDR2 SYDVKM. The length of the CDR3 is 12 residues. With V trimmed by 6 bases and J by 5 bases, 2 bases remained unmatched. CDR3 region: CASRDREYGYTF. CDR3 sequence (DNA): TGTGCCAGCAGGGACAGGGAGTATGGCTACACCTTC.